This T cell receptor (beta chain) was obtained from a study of cytomegalovirus exposure and HLA in healthy donors. Findings and caveats of the study: According to an earlier analysis, most TCR beta V segments yielded productive rearrangements about 90% or about 30% of the time. Sequencing artifact likely explains a cluster of highly shared sequence variants. An assumption of roughly uniform sequencing depth across donors underlay the presence/absence analyses.

PCR used 60 Vbeta primers and 13 Jbeta primers. The protocol was immunoSEQ multiplex PCR, while the TCRdb copy is restricted to in-frame clones and leaves out a portion. The table shows about 170,000 clones, with less than 90% occurring only once. Note on this clone: Its antigen is unknown. Other DNA sequences of this sample code for an identical CDR3.

The CDR3 loop spans 19 amino acids. The germline V gene has CDR1 SGHAT and CDR2 FQNNGV. V gave up 1 base and J gave up 0 bases; unmatched junction bases: 10. The source of this sequence is a woman between 45 and 65 years old in good health and CMV-seropositive. This rearrangement joins TRBV11-2 to TRBJ2-7; 12 bases agree with TRBD2. Sequencing used PBMCs. CDR3 DNA: TGTGCCAGCAGCTTAGGTAGGACTAGCGGGAAATTTCACTCCTACGAGCAGTACTTC. Translated, it gives CASSLGRTSGKFHSYEQYF.